The rows below give T cell receptor beta chains drawn from one sample of a study of radiation and T cells in renal cell carcinoma. The protocol was immunoSEQ multiplex PCR, while the TCRdb copy is restricted to in-frame clones and leaves out a portion. The sample consists of 150,000 or so clones, 70% to 90% of them appearing once. The specimen comprised blood, sampled from a patient whose treatment included radiotherapy and nephrectomy. Receptor source: a woman aged 45-60 years with renal cell carcinoma. Both conserved end residues are part of each CDR3. The D gene is left open where the match is weak. The listing skips clone size in some rows; elsewhere it reads once, few, many or a size class.

.	TRBV5-8	TRBJ2-4	14	TRBD1	CASSYDRVGNIQYF	TGTGCCAGCAGCTATGACAGGGTTGGAAACATTCAGTACTTC
.	TRBV11-2	TRBJ1-1	14	.	CASRMDGWNTEAFF	TGTGCCAGCAGAATGGACGGGTGGAACACTGAAGCTTTCTTT
.	TRBV19	TRBJ1-1	13	TRBD1	CASSVTGGTEAFF	TGTGCCAGTAGTGTGACAGGGGGAACTGAAGCTTTCTTT
.	TRBV7-2	TRBJ2-3	16	.	CASSLVRGDSTDTQYF	TGTGCCAGCAGCTTAGTCCGGGGTGATAGCACAGATACGCAGTATTTT
.	TRBV2	TRBJ1-1	13	.	CASSGQRNTEAFF	TGTGCCAGCAGTGGACAGAGAAACACTGAAGCTTTCTTT
.	TRBV6-1	TRBJ2-7	15	TRBD1	CASSEGTGGAYEQYF	TGTGCCAGCAGTGAGGGGACAGGGGGCGCGTACGAGCAGTACTTC
once	TRBV10-3	TRBJ2-5	17	.	CAISDEPRDTGVQTQYF	TGTGCCATCAGTGACGAACCCCGGGACACCGGGGTTCAGACCCAGTACTTC
few	TRBV7-6	TRBJ1-6	14	.	CASSLGNDGSPLHF	TGTGCCAGCAGCTTAGGCAATGATGGTTCACCCCTCCACTTT
.	TRBV19	TRBJ1-1	14	.	CASSIRQTNTEAFF	TGTGCCAGTAGTATCCGACAGACGAACACTGAAGCTTTCTTT
.	TRBV2	TRBJ1-2	13	.	CASSEARYVDYTF	TGTGCCAGCAGTGAAGCCAGATATGTCGACTACACCTTC
.	TRBV6-5	TRBJ1-2	15	.	CASSRPPGFNYGYTF	TGTGCCAGCAGCCGACCCCCGGGCTTTAACTATGGCTACACCTTC
.	TRBV11-3	TRBJ1-4	14	.	CASRKRVKSEKLFF	TGTGCCAGCAGGAAGCGGGTTAAAAGTGAAAAACTGTTTTTT
.	TRBV5-8	TRBJ1-4	16	TRBD1	CASSPGRGPTNEKLFF	TGTGCCAGCAGCCCTGGCAGGGGGCCTACTAATGAAAAACTGTTTTTT
.	TRBV4-3	TRBJ1-4	16	.	CASSQIEGAGREKLFF	TGCGCCAGCAGCCAGATCGAGGGTGCAGGGCGCGAAAAACTGTTTTTT
.	TRBV7-2	TRBJ1-1	14	.	CASSLVPDGAEAFF	TGTGCCAGCAGCTTAGTGCCGGACGGCGCTGAAGCTTTCTTT
.	TRBV6-1	TRBJ2-2	14	.	CASSEIRGIGELFF	TGTGCCAGCAGTGAAATAAGGGGTATCGGGGAGCTGTTTTTT
.	TRBV7-2	TRBJ1-2	15	.	CASSAGGGNYGGYTF	TGTGCCAGCAGCGCGGGGGGAGGGAACTATGGCGGCTACACCTTC
.	TRBV7-9	TRBJ1-2	14	.	CASSSQGLLHGYTF	TGTGCCAGCAGCTCACAAGGACTTCTTCATGGCTACACCTTC
.	TRBV5-6	TRBJ2-5	14	.	CASSLNWGRETQYF	TGTGCCAGCAGCTTGAATTGGGGGCGAGAGACCCAGTACTTC
.	TRBV7-2	TRBJ2-7	14	.	CASSLGVVSYEQYF	TGTGCCAGCAGCTTGGGGGTGGTCTCCTACGAGCAGTACTTC
few	TRBV6-5	TRBJ1-1	14	.	CASNSIQANTEAFF	TGTGCCAGCAATTCGATACAGGCGAACACTGAAGCTTTCTTT
.	TRBV4-1	TRBJ1-2	14	TRBD1	CASSTRTGAAGYTF	TGCGCCAGCAGCACCCGGACAGGGGCAGCCGGCTACACCTTC
.	TRBV19	TRBJ1-2	14	.	CASSIRTVGDGYTF	TGTGCCAGTAGTATCCGAACAGTGGGGGATGGCTACACCTTC
.	TRBV6-6	TRBJ2-1	14	.	CASRTNSLIFEQFF	TGTGCCAGCAGGACTAATTCCCTCATTTTTGAGCAGTTCTTC
few	TRBV7-2	TRBJ2-2	15	.	CASSLDLGATGELFF	TGTGCCAGCAGCTTAGATCTAGGAGCCACCGGGGAGCTGTTTTTT
.	TRBV9	TRBJ2-1	14	.	CASSVAGRHNEQFF	TGTGCCAGCAGCGTAGCGGGGCGCCACAATGAGCAGTTCTTC